This note documents a single T cell receptor beta chain sequence. No antigen is known for it. These data are taken from a study of shared clonotypes between healthy human individuals. Points from the study as a whole: Naive subsets tended to show greater estimated richness than memory subsets. Having only a few donors restricted how much genetic and exposure-history diversity was captured.

Naive CD8 cells were CD45RO-negative, positively selected for CCR7, excluding terminally differentiated effector memory CD45RA+ cells. Every contributor of samples was a Caucasian grown-up residing in Nashville, Tennessee. V was pared by 3 bases and J by 3 bases, with 5 bases of the junction left unmatched. Germline CDR1 is MDHEN and CDR2 is SYDVKM. The CDR3 has 14 amino acids. Template for every sorted-subset replicate PCR totaled about 200 ng DNA, 25,000 to 30,000 T cell genomes. Only in-frame clones appear in the TCRdb table, and some are missing; sequencing was by immunoSEQ multiplex PCR. The data show about 2,100,000 clones, about 92% seen once.

The TCR comes from a man in his late teens or twenties in good health. Some clones in this sample may be carry-over from other donors' samples. The chain couples TRBV28 to TRBJ2-7; TRBD2 aligns across 7 bases. The sequencing sample was made of naive CD8+ T cells from PBMCs. DNA of the CDR3: TGTGCCAGCAGTTTGCGGGGGTTGGTCTACGAGCAGTACTTC. Its translation is CASSLRGLVYEQYF.